The 7 T cell receptor beta chains given below trace back to one sample, sequenced in a study of blood T cell repertoires in COVID-19. The table came from immunoSEQ multiplex PCR; TCRdb's copy has only in-frame clones and leaves some out. This sample has a few hundred thousand clones; roughly 84% occur once, and the top ten carry under 3.5%. The sample taken for sequencing was peripheral blood. The receptors derive from a woman between 18 and 29 years old with acute or convalescent COVID-19.

The gene calls are TRBV18 and TRBJ2-1; the D gene is possibly TRBD1 (6 bases). V lost 0 bases, J lost 6 bases, and 6 bases lay in between. This CDR3 has 13 amino acids. From germline, CDR1 is KGHSH and CDR2 LQKENI. The CDR3 nucleotides read TGTGCCAGCTCACCACCGACAGGCAATGAGCAGTTCTTC. Translated, it gives CASSPPTGNEQFF.

The chain joins TRBV5-1 to TRBJ1-2; 9 bases match TRBD1. The ends lost 4 bases at V and 4 bases at J; junction bases unmatched: 5. The CDR3 length is 14 residues. The V gene's germline CDR1 is SGHRS and CDR2 YFSETQ. Here the CDR3 reads CASSPGQGGYGYTF. In nucleotides, the CDR3 is TGCGCCAGCAGCCCGGGACAGGGCGGCTATGGCTACACCTTC.

The CDR3 DNA reads as TGTGCCAGTAGTAATCGACAGGGGACGGGGAATCAGCCCCAGCATTTT. This sequence encodes CASSNRQGTGNQPQHF. The chain couples TRBV19 to TRBJ1-5, with 8 bases lining up with TRBD1. The CDR3 has 16 residues. CDR1 LNHDA and CDR2 SQIVND come from the germline V gene (reference sequence). Trimming removed 4 bases from V and 4 bases from J; junction bases left unmatched: 9.

The gene calls are TRBV10-1 and TRBJ2-3; TRBD1 might be the D (5 bases). CDR1 and CDR2 (germline): WNHNN, SYGVQD (reference sequence). V lost 3 bases and J 2 bases, leaving 9 bases between the germline ends. The CDR3 extends over 14 amino acids. CDR3 amino acids: CASSDVRDTDTQYF. The CDR3 nucleotides are TGCGCCAGCAGTGATGTCAGGGACACAGATACGCAGTATTTT.

This chain connects TRBV19 to TRBJ1-5; D gene uncertain. CDR3 length: 15 amino acids. The V gene lost 1 base and the J gene lost 3 bases, with 10 bases spanning the gap. Per germline, CDR1 LNHDA and CDR2 SQIVND (reference sequence). CDR3 sequence (DNA): TGTGCCAGTAGTATAGTCGGCAGGCTCAATCAGCCCCAGCATTTT. As protein: CASSIVGRLNQPQHF.

V gene TRBV6-6 combines with J gene TRBJ2-7; TRBD2 might be the D (6 bases). CDR1 MNHNY and CDR2 SVGAGI come from the germline V gene (reference sequence). The length of the CDR3 is 13 residues. V was shortened by 7 bases and J by 1 base, with 11 bases between the two germline ends. CDR3: CASTGVGSYEQYF. For the CDR3, the DNA is TGTGCCAGCACGGGGGTAGGGTCCTACGAGCAGTACTTC.

V and J are TRBV7-2 and TRBJ2-7; TRBD2 matches 13 bases. V shed 5 bases and J 3 bases; nucleotides not matched to a gene: 13. There are 18 residues in the CDR3. Germline CDR1 and CDR2: SGHTA and FQGNSA. CDR3 nucleotides: TGTGCCAGCAGCCCAATGCCCGGGACTAGCGGGAACTTCTACGAGCAGTACTTC. This codes for CASSPMPGTSGNFYEQYF.